Listed below are T cell receptor beta chains from one sample, sequenced in a study of T cell changes during pregnancy in multiple sclerosis. Profiling relied on immunoSEQ multiplex PCR, and the TCRdb table lists in-frame clones only, not all of them. The sample has about 79,000 clones, about 93% seen once. The sample here was peripheral blood, taken in the second trimester of pregnancy. The receptor set was obtained from a female donor in good health, enrolled as a control in a pregnancy study. The CDR3 runs from the conserved cysteine through the conserved F or W. Fields, in order: J gene, D gene, V gene, CDR3 DNA, CDR3 protein. The D gene is left open where the match is weak.

>TRBJ2-4|NA|TRBV5-1
TGCGCCAGCAGCTTTCAGGGCGACATTCAGTACTTC
CASSFQGDIQYF
>TRBJ1-6|NA|TRBV11-3
TGTGCCAGCAGCTTAGGAGGGAACCGAAATTCACCCCTCCACTTT
CASSLGGNRNSPLHF
>TRBJ1-3|TRBD1|TRBV5-4
TGTGCCAGCAGCTTTGGAGGGGGCGGAAACACCATATATTTT
CASSFGGGGNTIYF
>TRBJ2-3|NA|TRBV5-1
TGCGCCAGCAGCTTGCGGGGAGTAGCCTCCACAGATACGCAGTATTTT
CASSLRGVASTDTQYF
>TRBJ2-3|TRBD2|TRBV6-4
TGTGCCAGCAGTGAAGCGGGGGTATCAGATACGCAGTATTTT
CASSEAGVSDTQYF
>TRBJ1-1|NA|TRBV6-5
TGTGCCAGCACCCAGGGGCCAAACACTGAAGCTTTCTTT
CASTQGPNTEAFF
>TRBJ1-2|TRBD1|TRBV6-5
TGTGCCAGCAGTACCCGGGACAGACCTAACTATGGCTACACCTTC
CASSTRDRPNYGYTF
>TRBJ1-6|NA|TRBV6-6
TGTGCCAGCAGTACCCGGACAGAGTCGAATTCACCCCTCCACTTT
CASSTRTESNSPLHF
>TRBJ1-1|TRBD1|TRBV6-1
TGTGCCAGCAATCCGACAGGGCAGGTCACTGAAGCTTTCTTT
CASNPTGQVTEAFF
>TRBJ2-1|NA|TRBV5-1
TGCGCCAGCAGCTTGGGGCTCCACAATGAGCAGTTCTTC
CASSLGLHNEQFF
>TRBJ1-1|NA|TRBV19
TGTGCCAGTAGTAGGACAGAGATGAACACTGAAGCTTTCTTT
CASSRTEMNTEAFF
>TRBJ1-2|NA|TRBV11-2
TGTGCCAGCAGCTTAGGGGGGGGGCCGGAGACTAACTATGGCTACACCTTC
CASSLGGGPETNYGYTF
>TRBJ1-2|NA|TRBV19
TGTGCCAGTAGTATTAAGACAGACTATGGCTACACCTTC
CASSIKTDYGYTF
>TRBJ1-5|NA|TRBV19
TGTGCCAGTAGTATAGTTATCGGCGGTTTTCAGCCCCAGCATTTT
CASSIVIGGFQPQHF